This is a list of T cell receptor beta chains from one sample in a study of blood T cell repertoires in COVID-19. Method: immunoSEQ multiplex PCR; TCRdb's copy keeps in-frame clones and lacks some. This sample has more than 30,000 clones, with roughly 94% found just once. The sample comprised peripheral blood. The source is a human donor with active COVID-19. The donor label of this sample is uncertain. Both conserved end residues are part of each CDR3. A D gene is named only where the DNA matches it firmly. Size tells how often a clone was seen (once, few, many) or the class of an expanded clone, and some rows leave it out.

v_gene: TRBV18
j_gene: TRBJ2-3
d_gene: TRBD1
abundance: NA
CDR3nt: TGTGCCAGCTCACCCCCGGGACAGGGATTCACAGATACGCAGTATTTT
CDR3aa: CASSPPGQGFTDTQYF

v_gene: TRBV15
j_gene: TRBJ2-5
d_gene: NA
abundance: NA
CDR3nt: TGTGCCACCAGCAGAGCCTCTTCGGGGTCTGGGGAGACCCAGTACTTC
CDR3aa: CATSRASSGSGETQYF

v_gene: TRBV6-5
j_gene: TRBJ2-7
d_gene: TRBD1
abundance: NA
CDR3nt: TGTGCCAGCCGACAGGGCCCCCCCTACGAGCAGTACTTC
CDR3aa: CASRQGPPYEQYF

v_gene: TRBV12-5
j_gene: TRBJ2-1
d_gene: NA
abundance: once
CDR3nt: TGTGCTAGTGGTCATACAGGGAGTGTGGCCTACAATGAGCAGTTCTTC
CDR3aa: CASGHTGSVAYNEQFF

v_gene: TRBV7-8
j_gene: TRBJ2-7
d_gene: NA
abundance: NA
CDR3nt: TGTGCCAGCAGCTCTCAGACTGACCTCTACGAGCAGTACTTC
CDR3aa: CASSSQTDLYEQYF

v_gene: TRBV6-5
j_gene: TRBJ1-6
d_gene: NA
abundance: NA
CDR3nt: TGTGCCAGCGGCGCAGGGAATTCACCCCTCCACTTT
CDR3aa: CASGAGNSPLHF

v_gene: TRBV7-2
j_gene: TRBJ2-7
d_gene: NA
abundance: NA
CDR3nt: TGTGCCAGCAGCTCGGTAGCCCTACTAGCTTACGAGCAGTACTTC
CDR3aa: CASSSVALLAYEQYF

v_gene: TRBV29-1
j_gene: TRBJ2-1
d_gene: TRBD2
abundance: NA
CDR3nt: TGCATGGGGGCTAGCGGGAGATTGAATGAGCAGTTCTTC
CDR3aa: CMGASGRLNEQFF

v_gene: TRBV11-2
j_gene: TRBJ2-7
d_gene: TRBD2
abundance: NA
CDR3nt: TGTGCCAGCAGCTTTGGGACTAGCGGCTACTACGAGCAGTACTTC
CDR3aa: CASSFGTSGYYEQYF

v_gene: TRBV19
j_gene: TRBJ1-6
d_gene: TRBD1
abundance: NA
CDR3nt: TGTGCCAGTAGTGTGAGACAGGACAGGAACAATTCACCCCTCCACTTT
CDR3aa: CASSVRQDRNNSPLHF

v_gene: TRBV12-5
j_gene: TRBJ1-3
d_gene: NA
abundance: NA
CDR3nt: TGTGCTAGTGGTTTGCAGGGATTTGGAAACACCATATATTTT
CDR3aa: CASGLQGFGNTIYF

v_gene: TRBV7-2
j_gene: TRBJ2-7
d_gene: TRBD2
abundance: NA
CDR3nt: TGTGCCAGCTCCAAGGACCGGGGGGGACCGTGGCAGTACTTC
CDR3aa: CASSKDRGGPWQYF

v_gene: TRBV2
j_gene: TRBJ2-1
d_gene: TRBD2
abundance: once
CDR3nt: TGTGCCAGCAGGCTTGGACTAGCGCTTACCTACAATGAGCAGTTCTTC
CDR3aa: CASRLGLALTYNEQFF

v_gene: TRBV7-9
j_gene: TRBJ1-4
d_gene: TRBD1
abundance: once
CDR3nt: TGTGCCAGCAGCTTTCAGGGGGGAGAAAAACTGTTTTTT
CDR3aa: CASSFQGGEKLFF

v_gene: TRBV18
j_gene: TRBJ1-5
d_gene: TRBD1
abundance: once
CDR3nt: TGTGCCAGCTCACCCGACGGGACAGCGAACAATCAGCCCCAGCATTTT
CDR3aa: CASSPDGTANNQPQHF

v_gene: TRBV27
j_gene: TRBJ1-2
d_gene: NA
abundance: once
CDR3nt: TGTGCCAGCAGTTTACCCCCGGCTAACTATGGCTACACCTTC
CDR3aa: CASSLPPANYGYTF

v_gene: TRBV27
j_gene: TRBJ2-4
d_gene: TRBD1
abundance: NA
CDR3nt: TGTGCCAGCAGCCCGAAGGCCAAGGGGGCTACCAAAAACATTCAGTACTTC
CDR3aa: CASSPKAKGATKNIQYF

v_gene: TRBV12-3/TRBV12-4
j_gene: TRBJ1-2
d_gene: NA
abundance: NA
CDR3nt: TGTGCCAGCAGCCTATTTTCTTACTATGGCTACACCTTC
CDR3aa: CASSLFSYYGYTF

v_gene: TRBV11-3
j_gene: TRBJ2-3
d_gene: NA
abundance: NA
CDR3nt: TGTGCCAGCAGCTTCCGAAAACAGCTCACAGATACGCAGTATTTT
CDR3aa: CASSFRKQLTDTQYF

v_gene: TRBV11-3
j_gene: TRBJ2-1
d_gene: TRBD2
abundance: NA
CDR3nt: TGTGCCAGCAGCCACCGGGACTACCCCCTCGGTCGGTTCTTC
CDR3aa: CASSHRDYPLGRFF

v_gene: TRBV6-5
j_gene: TRBJ2-7
d_gene: NA
abundance: NA
CDR3nt: TGTGCCAGCAGTTACGCTAGTTCTCGCTACGAGCAGTACTTC
CDR3aa: CASSYASSRYEQYF

v_gene: TRBV12-1
j_gene: TRBJ2-6
d_gene: NA
abundance: NA
CDR3nt: TGTGCCAGCAGCCTCGGACTAGCGGGAGGGTACCGGGGGGCCAACGTCCTGACTTTC
CDR3aa: CASSLGLAGGYRGANVLTF

v_gene: TRBV6-5
j_gene: TRBJ2-3
d_gene: TRBD1
abundance: once
CDR3nt: TGTGCCAGCAGCCGGGGACAGTTTACAGATACGCAGTATTTT
CDR3aa: CASSRGQFTDTQYF

v_gene: TRBV6-2/TRBV6-3
j_gene: TRBJ2-3
d_gene: NA
abundance: NA
CDR3nt: TGTGCCAGCAGCCCTGGACTTAGCACAGATACGCAGTATTTT
CDR3aa: CASSPGLSTDTQYF

v_gene: TRBV19
j_gene: TRBJ1-5
d_gene: NA
abundance: once
CDR3nt: TGTGCCAGTAGTATAGATCGGGTGCGGCCCCAGCATTTT
CDR3aa: CASSIDRVRPQHF

v_gene: TRBV12-3/TRBV12-4
j_gene: TRBJ2-3
d_gene: NA
abundance: NA
CDR3nt: TGTGCCAGCAGTTTCGCAGATACGCAGTATTTT
CDR3aa: CASSFADTQYF

v_gene: TRBV2
j_gene: TRBJ1-1
d_gene: TRBD1
abundance: NA
CDR3nt: TGTGCCAGCAGTGAGGCGCGCGGACAGGGGACTGAAGCTTTCTTT
CDR3aa: CASSEARGQGTEAFF

v_gene: TRBV7-6
j_gene: TRBJ2-7
d_gene: TRBD2
abundance: once
CDR3nt: TGTGCCAGCAGCTTATTGGGACTACCTGACTACGAGCAGTACTTC
CDR3aa: CASSLLGLPDYEQYF

v_gene: TRBV4-1
j_gene: TRBJ2-7
d_gene: TRBD1
abundance: once
CDR3nt: TGCGCCAGCAGCCAAGAGGGGTCAGGGGGTTACCGATACGAGCAGTACTTC
CDR3aa: CASSQEGSGGYRYEQYF

v_gene: TRBV10-3
j_gene: TRBJ2-2
d_gene: TRBD2
abundance: once
CDR3nt: TGTGCCATCAGCCGGACTAGCGGGGGCCCGAACACCGGGGAGCTGTTTTTT
CDR3aa: CAISRTSGGPNTGELFF

v_gene: TRBV2
j_gene: TRBJ1-3
d_gene: TRBD1
abundance: NA
CDR3nt: TGTGCCAGCAGAGCGGGCAGGGGGTATGGAAACACCATATATTTT
CDR3aa: CASRAGRGYGNTIYF

v_gene: TRBV6-5
j_gene: TRBJ2-7
d_gene: NA
abundance: NA
CDR3nt: TGTGCCAGCAGCCGTTACGTTCCGATTAGCGAGCAGTACTTC
CDR3aa: CASSRYVPISEQYF

v_gene: TRBV14
j_gene: TRBJ2-6
d_gene: NA
abundance: NA
CDR3nt: TGTGCCAGCAGCCAGCTCCCGGGGGAAGTGCCTGGGGCCAACGTCCTGACTTTC
CDR3aa: CASSQLPGEVPGANVLTF

v_gene: TRBV10-3
j_gene: TRBJ1-3
d_gene: NA
abundance: NA
CDR3nt: TGTGCCATCAGTGAGTCAGCTTATTCCTCTGGAAACACCATATATTTT
CDR3aa: CAISESAYSSGNTIYF

v_gene: TRBV27
j_gene: TRBJ2-7
d_gene: TRBD1
abundance: NA
CDR3nt: TGTGCCAGCCCGACGTGGGACAGGGACGAGCAGTACTTC
CDR3aa: CASPTWDRDEQYF

v_gene: TRBV11-2
j_gene: TRBJ2-7
d_gene: NA
abundance: once
CDR3nt: TGTGCCAGCACCCGCGGGCAGGGGGGCTCCTACGAGCAGTACTTC
CDR3aa: CASTRGQGGSYEQYF

v_gene: TRBV1
j_gene: TRBJ2-7
d_gene: NA
abundance: NA
CDR3nt: TGCACCAGCAGCCAGCGGGAGCAGTACTTC
CDR3aa: CTSSQREQYF

v_gene: TRBV5-1
j_gene: TRBJ2-5
d_gene: NA
abundance: NA
CDR3nt: TGCGCCAGCAGCTTGGAGGACTTGAAGACCCAGTACTTC
CDR3aa: CASSLEDLKTQYF

v_gene: TRBV11-1
j_gene: TRBJ2-7
d_gene: NA
abundance: NA
CDR3nt: TGTGCCAGCAGTTCAACACAGGCTGCCGAGCAGTACTTC
CDR3aa: CASSSTQAAEQYF

v_gene: TRBV19
j_gene: TRBJ2-3
d_gene: NA
abundance: NA
CDR3nt: TGTGCCAGTATGGACATTACCCTCGTGAATACGCAGTATTTT
CDR3aa: CASMDITLVNTQYF

v_gene: TRBV24-1
j_gene: TRBJ2-3
d_gene: TRBD2
abundance: NA
CDR3nt: TGTGCCACCAGTGAACCTGCGGCTAGCGGGGGGGCCAGAGATACGCAGTATTTT
CDR3aa: CATSEPAASGGARDTQYF

v_gene: TRBV6-5
j_gene: TRBJ1-1
d_gene: NA
abundance: once
CDR3nt: TGTGCCAGCAGAGACAGACTAGGAGCTTTCTTT
CDR3aa: CASRDRLGAFF

v_gene: TRBV6-1
j_gene: TRBJ1-3
d_gene: TRBD1
abundance: NA
CDR3nt: TGTGCCAGCAGTGACAAGCATCTCCGGGACAGGGGAAACACCATATATTTT
CDR3aa: CASSDKHLRDRGNTIYF

v_gene: TRBV5-1
j_gene: TRBJ2-7
d_gene: TRBD1
abundance: NA
CDR3nt: TGCGCCAGCAGCTCCGGGACAGGTACCTACGAGCAGTACTTC
CDR3aa: CASSSGTGTYEQYF

v_gene: TRBV9
j_gene: TRBJ2-1
d_gene: TRBD2
abundance: NA
CDR3nt: TGTGCCAGCAGCGAGCGGGGTTTCGACGATGAGCAGTTCTTC
CDR3aa: CASSERGFDDEQFF

v_gene: TRBV14
j_gene: TRBJ1-1
d_gene: NA
abundance: NA
CDR3nt: TGTGCCAGCAGCCAAGAAAGCAACACTGAAGCTTTCTTT
CDR3aa: CASSQESNTEAFF

v_gene: TRBV29-1
j_gene: TRBJ2-2
d_gene: TRBD1
abundance: NA
CDR3nt: TGCAGCGCCGGTGAAGGGACAGTAACCGGGGAGCTGTTTTTT
CDR3aa: CSAGEGTVTGELFF

v_gene: TRBV2
j_gene: TRBJ1-1
d_gene: NA
abundance: NA
CDR3nt: TGTGCCAGCAGCGAGGGGGGGCCCACTGAAGCTTTCTTT
CDR3aa: CASSEGGPTEAFF

v_gene: TRBV12-1
j_gene: TRBJ2-3
d_gene: NA
abundance: NA
CDR3nt: TGTGCCAGCAGCCCCGGTAGCGGGGGGGCCAAAGATACGCAGTATTTT
CDR3aa: CASSPGSGGAKDTQYF

v_gene: TRBV4-2
j_gene: TRBJ2-5
d_gene: NA
abundance: NA
CDR3nt: TGTGCCAGCAGTCAGAGCTACAGGACCCCCCAAGAGACCCAGTACTTC
CDR3aa: CASSQSYRTPQETQYF